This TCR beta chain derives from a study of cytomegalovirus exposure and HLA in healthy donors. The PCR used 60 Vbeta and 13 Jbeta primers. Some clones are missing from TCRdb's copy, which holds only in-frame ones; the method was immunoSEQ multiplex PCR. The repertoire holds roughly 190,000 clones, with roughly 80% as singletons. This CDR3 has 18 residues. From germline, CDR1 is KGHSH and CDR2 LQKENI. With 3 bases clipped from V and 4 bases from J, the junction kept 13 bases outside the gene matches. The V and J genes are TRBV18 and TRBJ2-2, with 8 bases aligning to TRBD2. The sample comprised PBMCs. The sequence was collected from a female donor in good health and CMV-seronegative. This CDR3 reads CASSPSASGLGITGELFF. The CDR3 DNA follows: TGTGCCAGCTCACCGAGCGCTAGCGGGTTGGGAATCACCGGGGAGCTGTTTTTT.